This T cell receptor (beta chain) appears in the sequencing data of a study of human T cells and chemical hapten exposure. The CDR3 has 16 amino acids. Germline V gives CDR1 DFQATT, CDR2 SNEGSKA (reference sequence). Deletions cut 1 base from V and 0 bases from J, with 14 bases between. TCRdb reanalysed the 5' RACE reads using MiXCR and keeps one entry per CDR3 protein. The sample holds around 80,000 distinct CDR3 sequences, 15% to 20% seen once. Unfractionated whole blood yielded total RNA. This clonotype occurred a few times. This chain uses TRBV20-1 with TRBJ2-3; the D gene is possibly TRBD1 (5 bases). The origin of this receptor is a female donor in good health. The CDR3 DNA sequence: TGCAGTGCTAGAGCCCGACAGCCCCTCAGCACAGATACGCAGTATTTT. Protein sequence: CSARARQPLSTDTQYF.